This T cell receptor beta chain was sequenced for a study of T-cell memory formation after mild COVID-19. Findings of the study overall: Nothing showed for sure that second-wave clones peaking on day 37 were SARS-CoV-2 specific.

This clonotype was detected once. Antigen unknown. TCRdb itself ran the 5' RACE reads through MiXCR, one entry per CDR3 protein. The sample records hundreds of thousands of distinct CDR3 sequences, 17% being singletons. Source material: PBMCs or a T cell subset sorted from them (not recorded which). The TCR originated in an adult woman who had mild COVID-19 (a few samples of this study predate the infection). Cell type and time point are not known.

DNA of the CDR3: TGTGCCAGCCGGTGGGGGGAGCTGGGGCCCCAGCATTTT. Encoded protein: CASRWGELGPQHF. This chain connects TRBV6-5 to TRBJ1-5; perhaps TRBD1 as D (5 bases). The germline CDR1 and CDR2 sequences are MNHEY and SVGAGI. V lost 8 bases and J 9 bases, leaving 17 bases between the germline ends. The CDR3 runs to 13 residues.